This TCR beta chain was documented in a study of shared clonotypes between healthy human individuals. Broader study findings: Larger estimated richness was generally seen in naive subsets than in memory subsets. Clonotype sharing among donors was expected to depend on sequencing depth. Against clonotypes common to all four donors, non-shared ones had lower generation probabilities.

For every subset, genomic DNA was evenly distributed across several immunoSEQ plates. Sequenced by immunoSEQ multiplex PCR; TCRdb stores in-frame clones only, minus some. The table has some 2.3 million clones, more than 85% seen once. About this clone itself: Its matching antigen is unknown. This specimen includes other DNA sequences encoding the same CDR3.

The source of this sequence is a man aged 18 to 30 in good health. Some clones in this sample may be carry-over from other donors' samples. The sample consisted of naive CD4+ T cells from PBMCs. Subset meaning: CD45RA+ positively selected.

CDR3 loop: CASSLTSNQPQHF. The CDR3 DNA is TGTGCCAGCAGCTTAACTAGCAATCAGCCCCAGCATTTT. This chain links TRBV7-9 with TRBJ1-5; no clear D gene. Germline V gene data show CDR1 as SEHNR and CDR2 as FQNEAQ (reference sequence). Deletions cut 2 bases from V and 0 bases from J, with 2 bases between. There are 13 residues in the CDR3.